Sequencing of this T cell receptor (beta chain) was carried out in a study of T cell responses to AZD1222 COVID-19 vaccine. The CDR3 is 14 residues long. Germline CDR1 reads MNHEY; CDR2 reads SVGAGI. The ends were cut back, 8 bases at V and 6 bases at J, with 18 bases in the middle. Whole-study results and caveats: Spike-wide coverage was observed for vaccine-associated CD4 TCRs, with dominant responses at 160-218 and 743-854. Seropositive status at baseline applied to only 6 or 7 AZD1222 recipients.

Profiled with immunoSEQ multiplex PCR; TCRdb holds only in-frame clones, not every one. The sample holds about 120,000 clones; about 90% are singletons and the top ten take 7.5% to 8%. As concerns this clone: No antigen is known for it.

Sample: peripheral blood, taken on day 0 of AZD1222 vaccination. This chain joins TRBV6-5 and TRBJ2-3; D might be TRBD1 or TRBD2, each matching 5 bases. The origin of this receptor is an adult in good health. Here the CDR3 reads CASRQGRGRDTQYF. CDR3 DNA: TGTGCCAGCCGACAAGGTCGGGGCAGGGATACGCAGTATTTT.